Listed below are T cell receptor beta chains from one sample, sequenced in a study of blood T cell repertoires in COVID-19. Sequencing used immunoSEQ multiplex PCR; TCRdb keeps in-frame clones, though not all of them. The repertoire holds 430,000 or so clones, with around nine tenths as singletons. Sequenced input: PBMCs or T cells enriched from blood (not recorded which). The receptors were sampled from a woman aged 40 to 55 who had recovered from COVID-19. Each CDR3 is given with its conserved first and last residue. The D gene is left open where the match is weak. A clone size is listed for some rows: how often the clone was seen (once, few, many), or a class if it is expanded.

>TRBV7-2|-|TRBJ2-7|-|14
CASSFGGRPSEQYF
TGTGCCAGCAGCTTTGGAGGGAGGCCGTCGGAGCAGTACTTC
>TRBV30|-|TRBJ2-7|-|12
CAWSVQGYEQYF
TGTGCCTGGAGTGTGCAGGGGTACGAGCAGTACTTC
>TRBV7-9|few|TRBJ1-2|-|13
CASSLGGGRGYTF
TGTGCCAGCAGCTTAGGGGGCGGCAGGGGCTACACCTTC
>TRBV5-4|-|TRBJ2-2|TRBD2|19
CASSLGLAGAPQWGGELFF
TGTGCCAGCAGCCTTGGACTAGCGGGAGCCCCACAGTGGGGCGGGGAGCTGTTTTTT
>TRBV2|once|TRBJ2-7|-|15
CASSEGFGRIYEQYF
TGTGCCAGCAGTGAAGGGTTCGGGAGAATCTACGAGCAGTACTTC
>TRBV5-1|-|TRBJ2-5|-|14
CASTPSQAAETQYF
TGCGCCAGCACCCCGTCGCAGGCCGCGGAGACCCAGTACTTC
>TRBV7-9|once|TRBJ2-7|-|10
CASSGNEQYF
TGTGCCAGCTCGGGGAACGAGCAGTACTTC
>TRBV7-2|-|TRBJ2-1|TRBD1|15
CASSSGQGSYNEQFF
TGTGCCAGCAGCTCCGGACAGGGCTCCTACAATGAGCAGTTCTTC
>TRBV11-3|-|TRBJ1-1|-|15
CASSRGGSGDTEAFF
TGTGCCAGCAGCCGCGGTGGTTCGGGGGACACTGAAGCTTTCTTT
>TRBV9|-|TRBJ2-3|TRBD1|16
CASSTRGGQGSDTQYF
TGTGCCAGCAGCACGAGGGGGGGACAGGGAAGCGATACGCAGTATTTT
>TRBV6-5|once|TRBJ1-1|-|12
CASRDSHTEAFF
TGTGCCAGCAGGGACAGCCACACTGAAGCTTTCTTT
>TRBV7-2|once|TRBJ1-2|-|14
CASSLARSVYGYTF
TGTGCCAGCAGCTTAGCGCGGTCAGTCTATGGCTACACCTTC
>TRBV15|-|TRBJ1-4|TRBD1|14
CATSKGQTGEKLFF
TGTGCCACCAGCAAGGGACAGACGGGTGAAAAACTGTTTTTT
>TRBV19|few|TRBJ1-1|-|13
CASSIQGNTEAFF
TGTGCCAGTAGTATACAGGGGAACACTGAAGCTTTCTTT
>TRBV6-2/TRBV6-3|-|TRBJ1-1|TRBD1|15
CASSQSGGGNTEAFF
TGTGCCAGCAGTCAATCAGGGGGCGGGAACACTGAAGCTTTCTTT
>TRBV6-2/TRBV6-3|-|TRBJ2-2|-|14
CASSYWGDTGELFF
TGTGCCAGCAGTTACTGGGGGGACACCGGGGAGCTGTTTTTT
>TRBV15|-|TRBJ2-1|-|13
CATSSNPYNEQFF
TGTGCCACCAGCAGTAATCCGTACAATGAGCAGTTCTTC
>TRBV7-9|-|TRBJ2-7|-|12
CASSLRSYEQYF
TGTGCCAGCAGCTTACGTAGCTACGAGCAGTACTTC
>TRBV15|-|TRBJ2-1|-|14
CATSLRTEHNEQFF
TGTGCCACCAGCCTCCGGACAGAACACAATGAGCAGTTCTTC
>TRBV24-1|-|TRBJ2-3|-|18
CATSDWEGSGPTTDTQYF
TGTGCCACCAGTGATTGGGAAGGGAGCGGCCCAACTACAGATACGCAGTATTTT
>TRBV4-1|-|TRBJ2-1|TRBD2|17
CASSQDAASGYYNEQFF
TGCGCCAGCAGCCAAGATGCGGCTAGCGGGTATTACAATGAGCAGTTCTTC
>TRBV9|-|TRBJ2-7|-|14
CASSVEDRPERQYF
TGTGCCAGCAGCGTAGAAGATCGGCCCGAGCGGCAGTACTTC
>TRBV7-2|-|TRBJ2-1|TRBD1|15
CASTLHQDRGWVQFF
TGTGCCAGCACCCTCCACCAGGACAGGGGATGGGTGCAGTTCTTC
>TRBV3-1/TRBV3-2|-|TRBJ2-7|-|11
CASANSYEQYF
TGTGCCAGCGCTAACTCCTACGAGCAGTACTTC
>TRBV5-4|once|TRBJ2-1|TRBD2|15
CASSSGTSLDDEQFF
TGTGCCAGCAGCTCCGGGACTAGTCTAGACGATGAGCAGTTCTTC
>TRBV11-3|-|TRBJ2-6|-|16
CASSLGAVAGANVLTF
TGTGCCAGCAGCTTAGGCGCTGTAGCTGGGGCCAACGTCCTGACTTTC
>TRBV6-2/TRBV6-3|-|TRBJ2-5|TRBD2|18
CASSSPTRTSGKEETQYF
TGTGCCAGCAGTTCACCTACCCGGACTAGCGGGAAGGAAGAGACCCAGTACTTC
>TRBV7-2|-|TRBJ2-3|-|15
CASSRLVGSTDTQYF
TGTGCCAGCAGCAGACTAGTCGGAAGCACAGATACGCAGTATTTT
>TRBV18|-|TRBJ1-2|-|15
CASSPADSQGRGYTF
TGTGCCAGCTCACCAGCTGATAGCCAGGGCCGCGGCTACACCTTC
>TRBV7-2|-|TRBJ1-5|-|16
CASSLASGGTNQPQHF
TGTGCCAGCAGCTTGGCCAGTGGGGGCACGAATCAGCCCCAGCATTTT
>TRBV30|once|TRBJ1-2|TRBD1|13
CAWKQQGARGYTF
TGTGCCTGGAAACAACAGGGGGCGCGGGGCTACACCTTC
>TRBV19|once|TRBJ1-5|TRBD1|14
CASSIKGAQQPQHF
TGTGCCAGTAGTATTAAGGGGGCTCAGCAGCCCCAGCATTTT
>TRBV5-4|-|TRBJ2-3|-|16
CASSLGAVGTTDTQYF
TGTGCCAGCAGCTTGGGAGCGGTCGGAACCACAGATACGCAGTATTTT
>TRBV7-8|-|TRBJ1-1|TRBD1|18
CASSLVPGQAPERTEAFF
TGTGCCAGCAGCTTAGTCCCGGGACAGGCCCCAGAAAGGACTGAAGCTTTCTTT
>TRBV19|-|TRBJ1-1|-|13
CASIRGRNTEAFF
TGTGCAAGTATTCGGGGGAGAAACACTGAAGCTTTCTTT
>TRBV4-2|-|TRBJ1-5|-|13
CASSQERNQPQHF
TGTGCCAGCAGCCAAGAGCGAAACCAGCCCCAGCATTTT
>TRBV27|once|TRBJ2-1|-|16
CASSFLVAEGYNEQFF
TGTGCCAGCAGTTTTTTGGTAGCGGAAGGCTACAATGAGCAGTTCTTC
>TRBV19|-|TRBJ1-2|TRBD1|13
CASGEDRASGYTF
TGTGCCAGTGGTGAGGACAGGGCCAGTGGCTACACCTTC
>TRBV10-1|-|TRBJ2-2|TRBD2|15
CASSETGGLTGELFF
TGCGCCAGCAGTGAGACGGGAGGGCTCACCGGGGAGCTGTTTTTT
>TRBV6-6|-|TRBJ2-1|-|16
CASSSSGLTPYNEQFF
TGTGCCAGCAGCTCCAGCGGGTTGACTCCCTACAATGAGCAGTTCTTC
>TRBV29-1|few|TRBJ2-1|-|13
CRAGTGEGGEQFF
TGCCGCGCCGGGACCGGGGAGGGGGGAGAGCAGTTCTTC
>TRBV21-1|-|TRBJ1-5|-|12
CASGTGCQPQHF
TGTGCCAGCGGGACAGGGTGTCAGCCCCAGCATTTT
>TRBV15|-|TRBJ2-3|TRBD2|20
CATSRDRASGRLGTPDTQYF
TGTGCCACCAGCAGAGATAGGGCTAGCGGGAGGTTGGGGACGCCGGATACGCAGTATTTT
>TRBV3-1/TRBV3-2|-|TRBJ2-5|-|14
CASSQQGGGETQYF
TGTGCCAGCAGCCAACAGGGAGGGGGGGAGACCCAGTACTTC
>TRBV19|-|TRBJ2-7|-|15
CASSIQAVISYEQYF
TGTGCCAGTAGTATCCAAGCGGTCATCTCCTACGAGCAGTACTTC
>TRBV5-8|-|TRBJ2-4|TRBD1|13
CASSSGQKNIQYF
TGTGCCAGCAGCTCGGGACAGAAAAACATTCAGTACTTC
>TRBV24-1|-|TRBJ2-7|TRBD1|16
CATSDPRQGGSDEQYF
TGTGCCACCAGTGACCCGAGACAGGGTGGGTCCGACGAGCAGTACTTC
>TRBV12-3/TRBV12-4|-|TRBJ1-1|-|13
CASSSIVNTEAFF
TGTGCCAGCAGCTCAATAGTCAACACTGAAGCTTTCTTT
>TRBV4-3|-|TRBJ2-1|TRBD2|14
CASSIGRVMGEQFF
TGCGCCAGCAGCATCGGGAGGGTGATGGGTGAGCAGTTCTTC
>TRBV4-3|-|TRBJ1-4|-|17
CASSQDTTATTNEKLFF
TGCGCCAGCAGCCAAGATACGACAGCGACAACTAATGAAAAACTGTTTTTT
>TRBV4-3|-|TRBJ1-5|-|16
CASSQVARGSNQPQHF
TGCGCCAGCAGCCAAGTGGCCAGGGGCTCCAATCAGCCCCAGCATTTT
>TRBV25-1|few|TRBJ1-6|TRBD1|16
CASSPQGASYNSPLHF
TGTGCCAGCAGCCCACAGGGGGCTTCCTATAATTCACCCCTCCACTTT
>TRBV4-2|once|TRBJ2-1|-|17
CASSQDSGGTSYNEQFF
TGTGCCAGCAGCCAAGATAGCGGCGGGACGTCCTACAATGAGCAGTTCTTC
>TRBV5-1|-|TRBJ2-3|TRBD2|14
CASGGLASTDTQYF
TGCGCCAGCGGGGGACTAGCGAGCACAGATACGCAGTATTTT
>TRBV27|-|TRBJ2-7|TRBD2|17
CASSSQTPSGIPYEQYF
TGTGCCAGCAGTTCCCAAACCCCTAGCGGGATACCCTACGAGCAGTACTTC
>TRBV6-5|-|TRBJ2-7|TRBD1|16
CASSWTGTGVEDEQYF
TGTGCCAGCAGTTGGACCGGGACAGGGGTCGAAGACGAGCAGTACTTC
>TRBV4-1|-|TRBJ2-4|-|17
CASSQDPAGRGKNIQYF
TGCGCCAGCAGCCAAGATCCGGCAGGGCGAGGCAAAAACATTCAGTACTTC